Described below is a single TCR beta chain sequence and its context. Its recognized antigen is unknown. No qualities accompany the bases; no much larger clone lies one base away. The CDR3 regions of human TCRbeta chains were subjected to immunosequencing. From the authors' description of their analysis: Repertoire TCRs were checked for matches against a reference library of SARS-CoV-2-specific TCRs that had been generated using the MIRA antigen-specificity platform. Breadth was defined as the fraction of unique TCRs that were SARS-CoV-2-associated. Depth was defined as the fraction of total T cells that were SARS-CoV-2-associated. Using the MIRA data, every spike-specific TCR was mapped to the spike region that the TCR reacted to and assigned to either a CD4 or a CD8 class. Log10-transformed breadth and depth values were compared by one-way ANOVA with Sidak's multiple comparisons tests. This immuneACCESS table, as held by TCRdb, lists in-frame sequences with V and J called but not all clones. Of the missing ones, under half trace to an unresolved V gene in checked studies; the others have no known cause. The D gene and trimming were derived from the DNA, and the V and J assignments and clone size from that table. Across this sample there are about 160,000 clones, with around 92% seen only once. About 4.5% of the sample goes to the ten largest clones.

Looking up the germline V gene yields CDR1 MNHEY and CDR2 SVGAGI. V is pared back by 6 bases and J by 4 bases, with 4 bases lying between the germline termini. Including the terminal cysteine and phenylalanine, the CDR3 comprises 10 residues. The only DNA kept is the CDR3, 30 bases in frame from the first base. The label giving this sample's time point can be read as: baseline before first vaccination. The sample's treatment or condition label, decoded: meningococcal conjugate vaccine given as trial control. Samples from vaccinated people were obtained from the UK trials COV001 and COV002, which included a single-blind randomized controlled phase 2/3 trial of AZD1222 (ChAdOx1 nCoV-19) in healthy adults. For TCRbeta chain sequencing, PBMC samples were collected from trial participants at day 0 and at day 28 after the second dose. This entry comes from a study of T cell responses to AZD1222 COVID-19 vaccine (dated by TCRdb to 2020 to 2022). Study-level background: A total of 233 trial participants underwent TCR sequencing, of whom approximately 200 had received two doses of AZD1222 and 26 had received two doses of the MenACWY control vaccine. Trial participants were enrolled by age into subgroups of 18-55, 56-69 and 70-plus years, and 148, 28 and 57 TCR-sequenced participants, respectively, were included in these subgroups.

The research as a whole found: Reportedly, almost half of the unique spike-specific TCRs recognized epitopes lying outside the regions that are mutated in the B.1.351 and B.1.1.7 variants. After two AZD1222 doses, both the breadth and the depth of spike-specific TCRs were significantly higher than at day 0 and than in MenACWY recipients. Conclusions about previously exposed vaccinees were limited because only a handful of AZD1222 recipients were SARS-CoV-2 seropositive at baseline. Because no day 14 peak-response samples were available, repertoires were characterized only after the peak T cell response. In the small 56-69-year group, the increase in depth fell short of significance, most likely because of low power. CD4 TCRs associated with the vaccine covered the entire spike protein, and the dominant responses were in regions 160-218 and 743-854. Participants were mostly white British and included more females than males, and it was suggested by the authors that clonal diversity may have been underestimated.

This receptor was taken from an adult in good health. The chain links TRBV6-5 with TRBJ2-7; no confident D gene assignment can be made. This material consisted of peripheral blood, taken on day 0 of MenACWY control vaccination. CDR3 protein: CASREYEQYF. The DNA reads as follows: TGTGCCAGCAGAGAGTACGAGCAGTACTTC.